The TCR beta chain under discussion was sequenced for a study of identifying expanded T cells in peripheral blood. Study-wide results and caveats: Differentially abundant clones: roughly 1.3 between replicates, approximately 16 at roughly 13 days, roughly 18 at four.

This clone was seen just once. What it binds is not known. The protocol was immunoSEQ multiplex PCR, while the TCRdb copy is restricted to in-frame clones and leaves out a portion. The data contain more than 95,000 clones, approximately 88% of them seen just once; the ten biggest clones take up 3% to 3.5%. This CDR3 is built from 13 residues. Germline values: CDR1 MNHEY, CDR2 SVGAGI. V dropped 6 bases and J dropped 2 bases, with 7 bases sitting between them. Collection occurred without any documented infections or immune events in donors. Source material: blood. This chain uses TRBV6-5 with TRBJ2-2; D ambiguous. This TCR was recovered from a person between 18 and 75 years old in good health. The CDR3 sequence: CASRVQNTGELFF. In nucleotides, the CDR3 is TGTGCCAGCAGGGTACAAAACACCGGGGAGCTGTTTTTT.